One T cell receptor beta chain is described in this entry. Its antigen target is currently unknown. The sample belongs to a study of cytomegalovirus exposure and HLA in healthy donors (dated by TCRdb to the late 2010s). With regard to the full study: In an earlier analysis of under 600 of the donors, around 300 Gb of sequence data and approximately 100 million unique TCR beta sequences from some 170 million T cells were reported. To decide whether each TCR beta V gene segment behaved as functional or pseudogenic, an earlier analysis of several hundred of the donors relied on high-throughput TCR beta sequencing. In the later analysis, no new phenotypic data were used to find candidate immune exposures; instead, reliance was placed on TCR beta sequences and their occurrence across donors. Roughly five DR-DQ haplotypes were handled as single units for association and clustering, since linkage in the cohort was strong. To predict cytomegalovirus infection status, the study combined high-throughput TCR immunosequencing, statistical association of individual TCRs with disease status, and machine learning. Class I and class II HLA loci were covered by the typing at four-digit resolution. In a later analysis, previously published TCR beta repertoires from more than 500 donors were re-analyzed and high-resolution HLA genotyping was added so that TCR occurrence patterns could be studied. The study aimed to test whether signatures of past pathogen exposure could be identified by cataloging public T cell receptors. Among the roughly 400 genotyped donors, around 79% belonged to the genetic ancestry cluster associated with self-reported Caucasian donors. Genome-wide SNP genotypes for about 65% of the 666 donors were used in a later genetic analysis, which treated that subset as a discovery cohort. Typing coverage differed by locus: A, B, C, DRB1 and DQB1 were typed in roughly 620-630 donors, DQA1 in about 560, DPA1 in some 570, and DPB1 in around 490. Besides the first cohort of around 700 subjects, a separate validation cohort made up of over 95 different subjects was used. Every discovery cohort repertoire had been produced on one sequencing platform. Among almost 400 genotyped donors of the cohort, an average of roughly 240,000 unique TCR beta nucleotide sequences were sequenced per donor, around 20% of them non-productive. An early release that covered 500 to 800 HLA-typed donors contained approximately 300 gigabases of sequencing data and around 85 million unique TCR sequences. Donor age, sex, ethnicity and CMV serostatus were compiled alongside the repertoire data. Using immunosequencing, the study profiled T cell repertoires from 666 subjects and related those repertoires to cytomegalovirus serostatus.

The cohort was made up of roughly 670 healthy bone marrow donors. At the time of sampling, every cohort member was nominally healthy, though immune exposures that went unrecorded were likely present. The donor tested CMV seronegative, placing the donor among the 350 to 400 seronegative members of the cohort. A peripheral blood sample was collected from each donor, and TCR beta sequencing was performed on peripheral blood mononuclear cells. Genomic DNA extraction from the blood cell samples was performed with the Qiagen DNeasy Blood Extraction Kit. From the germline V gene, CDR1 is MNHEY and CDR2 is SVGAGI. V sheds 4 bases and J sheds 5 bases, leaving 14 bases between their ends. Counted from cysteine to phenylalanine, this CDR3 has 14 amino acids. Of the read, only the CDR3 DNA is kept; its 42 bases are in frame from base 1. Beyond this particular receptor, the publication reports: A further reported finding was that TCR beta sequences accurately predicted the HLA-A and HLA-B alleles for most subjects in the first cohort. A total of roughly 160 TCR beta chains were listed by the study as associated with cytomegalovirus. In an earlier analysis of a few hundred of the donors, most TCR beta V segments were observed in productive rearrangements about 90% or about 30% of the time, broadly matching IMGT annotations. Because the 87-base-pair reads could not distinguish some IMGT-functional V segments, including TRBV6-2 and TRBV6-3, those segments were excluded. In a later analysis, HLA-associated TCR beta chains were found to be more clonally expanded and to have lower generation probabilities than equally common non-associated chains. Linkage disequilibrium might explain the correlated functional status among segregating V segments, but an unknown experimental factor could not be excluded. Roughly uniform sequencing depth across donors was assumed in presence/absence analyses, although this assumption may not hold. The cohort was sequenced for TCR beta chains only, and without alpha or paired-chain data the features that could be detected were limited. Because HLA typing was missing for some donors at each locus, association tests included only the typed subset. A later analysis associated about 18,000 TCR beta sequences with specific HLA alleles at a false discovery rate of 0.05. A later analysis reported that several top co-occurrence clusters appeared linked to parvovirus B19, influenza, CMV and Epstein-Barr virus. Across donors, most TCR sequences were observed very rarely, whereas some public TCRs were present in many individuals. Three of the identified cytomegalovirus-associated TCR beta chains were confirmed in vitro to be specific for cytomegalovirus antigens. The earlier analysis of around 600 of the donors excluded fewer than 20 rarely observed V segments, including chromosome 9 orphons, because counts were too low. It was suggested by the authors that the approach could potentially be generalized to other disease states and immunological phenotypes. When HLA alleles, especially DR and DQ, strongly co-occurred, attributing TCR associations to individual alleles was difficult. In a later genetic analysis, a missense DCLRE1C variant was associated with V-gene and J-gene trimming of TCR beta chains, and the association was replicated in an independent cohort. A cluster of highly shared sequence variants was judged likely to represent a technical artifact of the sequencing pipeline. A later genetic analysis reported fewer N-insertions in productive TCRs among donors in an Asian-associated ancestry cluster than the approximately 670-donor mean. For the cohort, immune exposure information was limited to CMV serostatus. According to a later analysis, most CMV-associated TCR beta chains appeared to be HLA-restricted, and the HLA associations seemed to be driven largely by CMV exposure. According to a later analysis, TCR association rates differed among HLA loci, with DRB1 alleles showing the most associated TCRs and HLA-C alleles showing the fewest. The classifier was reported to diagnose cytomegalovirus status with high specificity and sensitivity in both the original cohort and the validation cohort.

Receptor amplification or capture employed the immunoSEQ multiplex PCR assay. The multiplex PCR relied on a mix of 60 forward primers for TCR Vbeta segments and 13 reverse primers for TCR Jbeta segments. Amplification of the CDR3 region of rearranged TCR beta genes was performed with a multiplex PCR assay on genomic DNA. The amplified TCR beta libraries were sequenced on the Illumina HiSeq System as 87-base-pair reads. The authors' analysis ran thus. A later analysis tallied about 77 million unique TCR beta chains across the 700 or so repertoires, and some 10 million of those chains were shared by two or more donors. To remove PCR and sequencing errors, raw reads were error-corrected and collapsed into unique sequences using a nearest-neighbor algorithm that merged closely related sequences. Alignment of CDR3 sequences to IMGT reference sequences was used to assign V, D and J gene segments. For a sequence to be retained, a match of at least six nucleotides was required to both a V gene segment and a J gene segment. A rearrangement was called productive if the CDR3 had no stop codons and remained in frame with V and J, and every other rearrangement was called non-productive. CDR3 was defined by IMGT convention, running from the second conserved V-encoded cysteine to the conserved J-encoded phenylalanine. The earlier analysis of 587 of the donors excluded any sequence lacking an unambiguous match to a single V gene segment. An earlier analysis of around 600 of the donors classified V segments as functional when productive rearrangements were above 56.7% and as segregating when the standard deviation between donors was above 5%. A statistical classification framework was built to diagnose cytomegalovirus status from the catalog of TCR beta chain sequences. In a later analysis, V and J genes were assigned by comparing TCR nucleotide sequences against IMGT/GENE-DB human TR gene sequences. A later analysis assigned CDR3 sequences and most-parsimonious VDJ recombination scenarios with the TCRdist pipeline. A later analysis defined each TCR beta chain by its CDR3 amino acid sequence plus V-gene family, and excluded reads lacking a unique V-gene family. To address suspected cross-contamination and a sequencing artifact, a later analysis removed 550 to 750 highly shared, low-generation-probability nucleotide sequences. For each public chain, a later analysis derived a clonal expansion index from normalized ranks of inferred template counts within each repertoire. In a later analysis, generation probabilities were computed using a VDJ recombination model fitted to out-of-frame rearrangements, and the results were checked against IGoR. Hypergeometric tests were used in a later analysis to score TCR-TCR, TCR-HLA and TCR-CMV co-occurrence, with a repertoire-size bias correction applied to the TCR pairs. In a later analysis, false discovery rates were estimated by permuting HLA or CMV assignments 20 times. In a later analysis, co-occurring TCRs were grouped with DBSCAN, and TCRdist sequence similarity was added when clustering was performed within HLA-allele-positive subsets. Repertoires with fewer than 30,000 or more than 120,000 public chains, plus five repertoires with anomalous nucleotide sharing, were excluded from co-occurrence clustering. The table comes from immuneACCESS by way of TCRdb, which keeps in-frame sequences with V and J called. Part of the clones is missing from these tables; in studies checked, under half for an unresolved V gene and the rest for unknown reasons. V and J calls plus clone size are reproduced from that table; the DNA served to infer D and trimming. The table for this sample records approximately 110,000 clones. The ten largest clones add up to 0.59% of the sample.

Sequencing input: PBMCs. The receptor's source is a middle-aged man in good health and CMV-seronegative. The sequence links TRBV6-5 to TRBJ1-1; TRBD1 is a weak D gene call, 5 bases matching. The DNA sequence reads TGTGCCAGCAGTTCTCAGGGCCTGGAGACTGAAGCTTTCTTT. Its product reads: CASSSQGLETEAFF.